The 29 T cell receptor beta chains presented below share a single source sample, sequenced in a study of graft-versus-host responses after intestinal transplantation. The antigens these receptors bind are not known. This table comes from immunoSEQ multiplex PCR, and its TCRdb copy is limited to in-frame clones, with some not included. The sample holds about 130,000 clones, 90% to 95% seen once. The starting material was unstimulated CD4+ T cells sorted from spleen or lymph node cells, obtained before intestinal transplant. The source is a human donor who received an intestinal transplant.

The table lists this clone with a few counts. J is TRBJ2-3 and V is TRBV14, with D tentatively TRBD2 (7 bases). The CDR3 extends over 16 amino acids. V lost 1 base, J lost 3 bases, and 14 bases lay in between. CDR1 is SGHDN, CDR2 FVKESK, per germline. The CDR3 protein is CASSQVGGQVTDTQYF. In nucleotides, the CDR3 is TGTGCCAGCAGCCAAGTGGGGGGGCAAGTAACAGATACGCAGTATTTT.

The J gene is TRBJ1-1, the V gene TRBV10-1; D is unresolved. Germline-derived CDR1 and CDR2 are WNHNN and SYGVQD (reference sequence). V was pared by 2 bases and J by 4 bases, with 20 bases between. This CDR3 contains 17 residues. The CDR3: CASSERLGSGRGTEAFF. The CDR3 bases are TGCGCCAGCAGTGAGAGGTTAGGGTCCGGACGTGGCACTGAAGCTTTCTTT.

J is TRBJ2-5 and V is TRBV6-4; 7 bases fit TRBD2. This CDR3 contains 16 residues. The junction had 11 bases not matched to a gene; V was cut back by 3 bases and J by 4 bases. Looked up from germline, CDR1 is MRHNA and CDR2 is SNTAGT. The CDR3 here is CASSEVGGWYRETQYF. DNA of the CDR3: TGTGCCAGCAGTGAAGTGGGGGGGTGGTATCGAGAGACCCAGTACTTC.

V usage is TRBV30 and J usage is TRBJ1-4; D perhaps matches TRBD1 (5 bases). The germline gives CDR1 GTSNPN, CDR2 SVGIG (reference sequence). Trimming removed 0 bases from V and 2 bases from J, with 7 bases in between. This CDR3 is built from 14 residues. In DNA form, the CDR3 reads TGTGCCTGGAGTGTGGGACTGACTAATGAAAAACTGTTTTTT. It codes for CAWSVGLTNEKLFF.

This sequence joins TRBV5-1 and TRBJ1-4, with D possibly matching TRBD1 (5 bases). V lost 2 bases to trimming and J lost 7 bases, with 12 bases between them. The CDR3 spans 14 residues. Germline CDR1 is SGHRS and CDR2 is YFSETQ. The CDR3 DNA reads TGCGCCAGCAGCTTCGCAGGGCGAAGTGAAAAACTGTTTTTT. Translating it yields CASSFAGRSEKLFF.

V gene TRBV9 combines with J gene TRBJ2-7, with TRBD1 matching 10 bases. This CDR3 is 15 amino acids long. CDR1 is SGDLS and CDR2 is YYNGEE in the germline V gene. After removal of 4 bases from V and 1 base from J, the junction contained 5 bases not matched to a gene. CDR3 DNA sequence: TGTGCCAGCAGCCCACGGACAGGGGGTTCCTACGAGCAGTACTTC. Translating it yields CASSPRTGGSYEQYF.

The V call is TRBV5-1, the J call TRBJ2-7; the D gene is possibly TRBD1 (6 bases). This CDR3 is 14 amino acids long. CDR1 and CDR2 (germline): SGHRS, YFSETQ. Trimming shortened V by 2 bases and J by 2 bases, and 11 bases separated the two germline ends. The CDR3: CASSFGGGTYEQYF. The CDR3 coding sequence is TGCGCCAGCAGCTTTGGTGGGGGCACCTACGAGCAGTACTTC.

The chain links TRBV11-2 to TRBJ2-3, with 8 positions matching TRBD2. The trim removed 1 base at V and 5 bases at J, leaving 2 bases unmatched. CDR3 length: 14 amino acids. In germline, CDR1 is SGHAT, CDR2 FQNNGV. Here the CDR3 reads CASSLVLAVDTQYF. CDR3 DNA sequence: TGTGCCAGCAGCTTAGTACTAGCGGTAGATACGCAGTATTTT.

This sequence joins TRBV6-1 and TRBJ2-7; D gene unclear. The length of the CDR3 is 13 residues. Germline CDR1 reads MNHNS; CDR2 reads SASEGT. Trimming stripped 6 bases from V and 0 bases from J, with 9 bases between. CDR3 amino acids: CASRIRSSYEQYF. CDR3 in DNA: TGTGCCAGCAGGATAAGGAGCTCCTACGAGCAGTACTTC.

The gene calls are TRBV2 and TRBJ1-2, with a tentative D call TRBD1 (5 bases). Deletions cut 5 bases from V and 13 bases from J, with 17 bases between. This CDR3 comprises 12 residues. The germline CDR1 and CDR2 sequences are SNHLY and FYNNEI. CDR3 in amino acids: CASSRQGSEATF. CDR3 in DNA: TGTGCCAGCAGTCGCCAGGGAAGCGAGGCCACCTTC.

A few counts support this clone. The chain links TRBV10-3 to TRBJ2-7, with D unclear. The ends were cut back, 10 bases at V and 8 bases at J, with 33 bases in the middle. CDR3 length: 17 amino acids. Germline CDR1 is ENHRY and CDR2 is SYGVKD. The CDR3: CATAPGHARPLAFQQYF. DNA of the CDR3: TGTGCCACCGCGCCGGGCCATGCTCGACCCTTAGCTTTTCAGCAGTACTTC.

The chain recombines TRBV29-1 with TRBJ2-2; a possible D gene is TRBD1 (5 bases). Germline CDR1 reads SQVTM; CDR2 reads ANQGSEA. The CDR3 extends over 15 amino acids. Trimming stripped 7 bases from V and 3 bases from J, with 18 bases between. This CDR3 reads CSARVRKVDTGELFF. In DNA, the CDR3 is TGCAGCGCCAGGGTAAGGAAGGTTGACACCGGGGAGCTGTTTTTT.

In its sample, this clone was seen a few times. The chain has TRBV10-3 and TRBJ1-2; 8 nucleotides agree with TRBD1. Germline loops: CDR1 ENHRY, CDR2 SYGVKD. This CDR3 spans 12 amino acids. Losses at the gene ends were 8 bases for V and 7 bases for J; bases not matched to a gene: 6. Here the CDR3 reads CAIGRQGIGYTF. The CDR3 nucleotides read TGTGCCATCGGAAGACAGGGGATTGGCTACACCTTC.

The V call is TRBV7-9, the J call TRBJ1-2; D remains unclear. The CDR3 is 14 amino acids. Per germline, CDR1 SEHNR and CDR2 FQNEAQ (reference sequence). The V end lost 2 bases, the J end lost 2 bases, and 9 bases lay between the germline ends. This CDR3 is CASSLSLENYGYTF. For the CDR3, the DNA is TGTGCCAGCAGCTTATCCCTGGAGAACTATGGCTACACCTTC.

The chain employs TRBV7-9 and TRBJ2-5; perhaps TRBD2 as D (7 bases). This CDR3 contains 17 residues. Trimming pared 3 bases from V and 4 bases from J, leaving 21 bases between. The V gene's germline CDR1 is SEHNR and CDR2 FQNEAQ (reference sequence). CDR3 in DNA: TGTGCCAGCAGCTTCCTCTTTGGCGGGGGCAGGGGAGAGACCCAGTACTTC. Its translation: CASSFLFGGGRGETQYF.

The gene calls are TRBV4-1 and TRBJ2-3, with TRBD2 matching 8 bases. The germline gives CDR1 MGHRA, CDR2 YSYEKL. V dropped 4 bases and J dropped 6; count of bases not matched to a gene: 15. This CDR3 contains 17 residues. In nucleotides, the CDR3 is TGCGCCAGCAGCCCAGAGATCGTCGGGGGGGCGAGGGATACGCAGTATTTT. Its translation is CASSPEIVGGARDTQYF.

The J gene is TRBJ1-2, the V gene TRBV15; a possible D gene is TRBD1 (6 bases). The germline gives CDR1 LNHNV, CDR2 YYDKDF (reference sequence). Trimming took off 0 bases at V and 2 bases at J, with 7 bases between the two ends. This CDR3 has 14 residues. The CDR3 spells CATSRDQGNYGYTF. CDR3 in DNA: TGTGCCACCAGCAGAGATCAGGGGAACTATGGCTACACCTTC.

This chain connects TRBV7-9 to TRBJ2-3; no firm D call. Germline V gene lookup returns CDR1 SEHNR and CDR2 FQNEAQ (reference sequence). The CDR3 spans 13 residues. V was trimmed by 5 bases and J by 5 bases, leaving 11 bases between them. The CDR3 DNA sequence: TGTGCCAGCAGCCCAGTCGTGGGAGATACGCAGTATTTT. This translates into CASSPVVGDTQYF.

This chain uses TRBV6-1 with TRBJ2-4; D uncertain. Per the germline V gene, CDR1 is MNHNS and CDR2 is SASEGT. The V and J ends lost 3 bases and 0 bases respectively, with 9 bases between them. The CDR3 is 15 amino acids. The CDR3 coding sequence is TGTGCCAGCAGTGAGCCGTCCTTAGCCAAAAACATTCAGTACTTC. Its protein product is CASSEPSLAKNIQYF.

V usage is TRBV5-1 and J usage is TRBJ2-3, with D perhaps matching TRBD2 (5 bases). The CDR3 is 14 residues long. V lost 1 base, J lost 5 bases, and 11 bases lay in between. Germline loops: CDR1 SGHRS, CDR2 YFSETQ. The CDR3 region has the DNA TGCGCCAGCAGCTTGCCCGGGAACGGAGATACGCAGTATTTT. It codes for CASSLPGNGDTQYF.

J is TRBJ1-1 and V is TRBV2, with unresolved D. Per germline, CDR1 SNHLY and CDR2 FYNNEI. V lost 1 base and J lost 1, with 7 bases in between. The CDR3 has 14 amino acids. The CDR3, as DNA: TGTGCCAGCAGTGAAGGGGGATGGAACACTGAAGCTTTCTTT. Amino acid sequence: CASSEGGWNTEAFF. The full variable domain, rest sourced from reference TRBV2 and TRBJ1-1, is EPEVTQTPSHQVTQMGQEVILRCVPISNHLYFYWYRQILGQKVEFLVSFYNNEISEKSEIFDDQFSVERPDGSNFTLKIRSTKLEDSAMYFCASSEGGWNTEAFFGQGTRLTVV.

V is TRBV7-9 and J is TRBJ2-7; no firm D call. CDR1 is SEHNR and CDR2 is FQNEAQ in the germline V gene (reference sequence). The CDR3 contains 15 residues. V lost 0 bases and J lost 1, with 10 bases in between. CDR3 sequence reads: CASSLALDRSYEQYF. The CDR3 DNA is TGTGCCAGCAGCTTAGCCCTCGACCGGTCCTACGAGCAGTACTTC.

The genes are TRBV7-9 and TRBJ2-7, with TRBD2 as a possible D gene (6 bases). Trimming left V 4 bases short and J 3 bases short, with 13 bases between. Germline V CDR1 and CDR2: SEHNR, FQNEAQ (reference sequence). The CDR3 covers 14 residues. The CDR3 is CASSYTSGDYEQYF. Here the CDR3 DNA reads TGTGCCAGCAGCTACACATCGGGGGACTACGAGCAGTACTTC.

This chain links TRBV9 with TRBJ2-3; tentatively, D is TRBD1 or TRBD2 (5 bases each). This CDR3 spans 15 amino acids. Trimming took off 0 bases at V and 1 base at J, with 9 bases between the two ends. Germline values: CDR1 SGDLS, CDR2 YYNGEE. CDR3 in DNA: TGTGCCAGCAGCGTAGGGGGGATTCGCACAGATACGCAGTATTTT. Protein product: CASSVGGIRTDTQYF.

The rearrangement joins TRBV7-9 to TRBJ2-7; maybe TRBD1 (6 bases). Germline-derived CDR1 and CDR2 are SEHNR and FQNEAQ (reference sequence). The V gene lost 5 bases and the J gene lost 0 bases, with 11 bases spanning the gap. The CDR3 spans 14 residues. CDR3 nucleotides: TGTGCCAGCAGCGTGCAGGGGTACTCCTACGAGCAGTACTTC. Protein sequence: CASSVQGYSYEQYF.

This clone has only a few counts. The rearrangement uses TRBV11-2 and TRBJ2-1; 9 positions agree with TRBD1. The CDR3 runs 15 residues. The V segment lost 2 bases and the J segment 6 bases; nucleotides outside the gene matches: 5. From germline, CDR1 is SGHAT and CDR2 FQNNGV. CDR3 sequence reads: CASSLFLQGANEQFF. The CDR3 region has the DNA TGTGCCAGCAGCTTATTTTTACAGGGGGCCAATGAGCAGTTCTTC.

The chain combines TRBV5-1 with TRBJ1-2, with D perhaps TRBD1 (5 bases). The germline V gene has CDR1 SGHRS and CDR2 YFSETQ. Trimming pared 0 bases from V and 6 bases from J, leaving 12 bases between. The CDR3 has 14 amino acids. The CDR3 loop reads CASSLDGAGDGYTF. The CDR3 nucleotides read TGCGCCAGCAGCTTGGACGGGGCCGGGGATGGCTACACCTTC.

The DNA for the CDR3 is TGTGCCATCAGTGTAAGGGTCGGTGAAAAACTGTTTTTT. The encoded protein is CAISVRVGEKLFF. The V and J genes are TRBV10-3 and TRBJ1-4; D unresolved. Looked up from germline, CDR1 is ENHRY and CDR2 is SYGVKD. The CDR3 length is 13 residues. With 4 bases removed from V and 7 bases from J, the gap between germline ends came to 10 bases.

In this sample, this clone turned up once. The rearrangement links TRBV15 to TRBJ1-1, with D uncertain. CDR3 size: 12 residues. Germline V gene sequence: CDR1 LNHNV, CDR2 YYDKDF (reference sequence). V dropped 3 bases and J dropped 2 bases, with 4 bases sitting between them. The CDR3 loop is CATSSLNTEAFF. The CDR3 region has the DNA TGTGCCACCAGCAGCTTAAACACTGAAGCTTTCTTT.